This entry lists 19 T cell receptor beta chains sequenced from one sample in a study of human T cells and chemical hapten exposure. Indicated time point: pre-sensitization, week 0. The sample's treatment: therapeutic diphenylcyclopropenone sensitization with weekly scalp DPC. TCRdb ran MiXCR on the RACE reads and lists one entry per CDR3 protein. Of more than 80,000 distinct CDR3 sequences in the sample, under 14% were seen once. The material was whole blood, obtained in connection with sensitization to the hapten diphenylcyclopropenone (DPC). The origin of the receptors is a woman aged 55 to 70 with alopecia areata. Some clones in this sample may be carry-over from other donors' samples.

This clonotype has a handful of counts. The chain carries TRBV5-4 and TRBJ2-1; 16 bases line up with TRBD2. Trimming cost V 4 bases and J 8 bases; bases outside gene matches: 3. Germline CDR1 is SGHNT and CDR2 is YYREEE (reference sequence). The length of the CDR3 is 15 residues. The CDR3 bases are TGTGCCAGCAGCCCGGGACTAGCGGGGGGGTATGAGCAGTTCTTC. Translated: CASSPGLAGGYEQFF.

This clonotype was seen a handful of times. This chain joins TRBV29-1 and TRBJ1-2; D uncertain. Germline V gene lookup returns CDR1 SQVTM and CDR2 ANQGSEA. V was shortened by 3 bases and J by 8 bases, with 13 bases between the two germline ends. The CDR3 spans 12 residues. The CDR3 coding sequence is TGCAGCGTTGACGGCCTACCCGGGGGCTACACCTTC. Encoded protein: CSVDGLPGGYTF.

This rearrangement joins TRBV4-2 to TRBJ1-1, with D unclear. Trimming took off 0 bases at V and 1 base at J, with 15 bases between the two ends. The CDR3 runs 17 residues. CDR1 is LGHNA and CDR2 is YNFKEQ in the germline V gene. The CDR3 nucleotides are TGTGCCAGCAGCCAAGATGGAAGAGGCAGCAAGAACACTGAAGCTTTCTTT. Its translation is CASSQDGRGSKNTEAFF.

This chain links TRBV7-9 with TRBJ2-1, with TRBD2 as a possible D gene (5 bases). V gave up 2 bases and J gave up 6 bases, with 11 bases separating them. The CDR3 has 14 residues. Looked up from germline, CDR1 is SEHNR and CDR2 is FQNEAQ (reference sequence). This CDR3 is CASSLIEGFNEQFF. CDR3 sequence (DNA): TGTGCCAGCAGCTTAATTGAGGGTTTCAATGAGCAGTTCTTC.

This clonotype was found many times. The chain carries TRBV5-1 and TRBJ2-4, with D possibly matching TRBD2 (5 bases). This CDR3 region has 14 residues. V was cut by 1 base and J by 4 bases, with 9 bases left in between. Germline V gene lookup returns CDR1 SGHRS and CDR2 YFSETQ. CDR3 sequence (DNA): TGCGCCAGCAGCTTGCCGGGATATAAAAACATTCAGTACTTC. Its protein is CASSLPGYKNIQYF.

This clonotype came up many times. The chain uses TRBV5-4 and TRBJ2-1; D is ambiguous. CDR1 is SGHNT, CDR2 YYREEE, per germline (reference sequence). The V gene lost 0 bases and the J gene lost 7 bases, with 11 bases spanning the gap. The CDR3 runs to 14 residues. The CDR3 sequence is CASSLGLVSNEQFF. The DNA of the CDR3 is TGTGCCAGCAGCTTGGGTTTAGTAAGTAATGAGCAGTTCTTC. Full variable domain (remainder filled in from reference TRBV5-4 and TRBJ2-1): ETGVTQSPTHLIKTRGQQVTLRCSSQSGHNTVSWYQQALGQGPQFIFQYYREEENGRGNFPPRFSGLQFPNYSSELNVNALELDDSALYLCASSLGLVSNEQFFGPGTRLTVL.

This clonotype has at least ten counts. The rearrangement joins TRBV23-1 to TRBJ2-1; TRBD2 is a possible D gene (5 bases). TRBV23-1 is given ORF status, its function remaining uncertain. V gave up 4 bases and J gave up 4 bases, with 20 bases separating them. CDR3 length equals 17 residues. The CDR3 spells CASSRRRTPAKYNEQFF. Written as DNA, the CDR3 is TGCGCCAGCAGTCGCAGGAGGACCCCTGCTAAATACAATGAGCAGTTCTTC.

This clonotype was detected many times. The J gene is TRBJ1-1, the V gene TRBV7-2, with a possible D match to TRBD1 (6 bases). From germline, CDR1 is SGHTA and CDR2 FQGNSA. The CDR3 totals 11 residues. The V end lost 1 base, the J end lost 10 bases, and 7 bases lay between the germline ends. CDR3 DNA sequence: TGTGCCAGCAGCTTAGGGGGGCGAGCTTTCTTT. Translated: CASSLGGRAFF.

J is TRBJ2-1 and V is TRBV5-6; D uncertain. V gave up 4 bases and J gave up 7 bases, with 18 bases separating them. Germline CDR1 reads SGHDT; CDR2 reads YYEEEE. The CDR3 spans 15 residues. The CDR3 spells CASSLESWSGNEQFF. CDR3 nucleotides: TGTGCCAGCAGCCTGGAATCGTGGTCCGGGAATGAGCAGTTCTTC.

This clonotype was detected ten times or more. The rearrangement joins TRBV25-1 to TRBJ2-1; the match to TRBD2 covers 7 bases. The CDR3 covers 16 residues. Germline V lookup: CDR1 MGHDK, CDR2 SYGVNS. V lost 1 base to trimming and J lost 9 bases; unmatched junction nucleotides: 12. The CDR3 nucleotides read TGTGCCAGCAGTGAATCCGAGACTAGCTTTGTGGTTGAGCAGTTCTTC. It encodes CASSESETSFVVEQFF.

The chain carries TRBV7-2 and TRBJ2-1; D ambiguous. This CDR3 has 13 residues. Looked up from germline, CDR1 is SGHTA and CDR2 is FQGNSA. Trimming took off 1 base at V and 11 bases at J, with 12 bases between the two ends. The CDR3 DNA reads TGTGCCAGCAGCTTAGACAGTCATTGGAAGCAGTTCTTC. Residues: CASSLDSHWKQFF.

This clonotype was seen ten or more times. The rearrangement uses TRBV4-1 and TRBJ2-5; weak D call: TRBD2 (6 bases). This CDR3 region has 14 residues. V lost 2 bases and J 5 bases, leaving 12 bases between the germline ends. Per germline, CDR1 MGHRA and CDR2 YSYEKL. The CDR3 loop reads CASSQPGSPETQYF. DNA for the CDR3: TGCGCCAGCAGCCAACCCGGGAGCCCTGAGACCCAGTACTTC.

This clonotype was detected only a few times. The V and J genes are TRBV10-2 and TRBJ2-7; D perhaps matches TRBD2 (5 bases). CDR3 length: 14 residues. The ends were cut back, 7 bases at V and 0 bases at J, with 13 bases in the middle. Germline V gives CDR1 WSHSY, CDR2 SAAADI. CDR3 DNA: TGCGCCAGCACTAACCGGGGTAGCTCCTACGAGCAGTACTTC. This encodes CASTNRGSSYEQYF.

This clonotype was observed at least ten times. This chain links TRBV20-1 with TRBJ2-4; possibly TRBD1 for D (5 bases). CDR1 is DFQATT, CDR2 SNEGSKA, per germline (reference sequence). Trimming left V 7 bases short and J 0 bases short, with 10 bases between. The CDR3 is 13 residues long. The chain's CDR3 is CSGGHLAKNIQYF. In nucleotides, the CDR3 is TGCAGTGGAGGACATCTAGCCAAAAACATTCAGTACTTC.

This clonotype appeared many times. The chain joins TRBV7-2 to TRBJ1-1, with TRBD1 matching over 7 bases. The CDR3 contains 15 residues. V shed 5 bases and J 1 base; nucleotides not matched to a gene: 7. Germline V gives CDR1 SGHTA, CDR2 FQGNSA. The CDR3 sequence is CASSQLTGTNTEAFF. CDR3 DNA: TGTGCCAGCAGCCAATTGACAGGGACGAACACTGAAGCTTTCTTT.

This clonotype appeared many times. This chain connects TRBV2 to TRBJ2-3, with 7 bases fitting TRBD2. The germline CDR1 and CDR2 sequences are SNHLY and FYNNEI. This CDR3 has 14 amino acids. V shed 5 bases, J shed 1 base, and the junction held 3 bases outside the gene matches. This CDR3 is CASSRLAGTDTQYF. The CDR3 region has the DNA TGTGCCAGCAGTAGGCTAGCGGGCACAGATACGCAGTATTTT.

Ten or more counts support this clonotype. The V call is TRBV10-3, the J call TRBJ2-3; D unresolved. The CDR3 runs to 14 residues. V was shortened by 9 bases and J by 1 base, with 14 bases between the two germline ends. Germline CDR1 is ENHRY and CDR2 is SYGVKD. CDR3 residues: CAIGSAPRTDTQYF. In DNA, the CDR3 is TGTGCCATAGGAAGCGCCCCGCGCACAGATACGCAGTATTTT.

The chain uses TRBV20-1 and TRBJ2-1; 11 bases match TRBD2. CDR1 is DFQATT, CDR2 SNEGSKA, per germline (reference sequence). Losses at the gene ends were 4 bases for V and 2 bases for J; bases not matched to a gene: 13. The CDR3 is made up of 18 amino acids. CDR3 region: CSAIGLAGGRRTYNEQFF. The CDR3 DNA is TGCAGTGCTATAGGTTTAGCGGGGGGGCGTAGGACCTACAATGAGCAGTTCTTC.

This clonotype came up many times. The rearrangement uses TRBV25-1 and TRBJ2-7, with D possibly matching TRBD2 (6 bases). Germline CDR1 reads MGHDK; CDR2 reads SYGVNS. V lost 3 bases and J 6 bases, leaving 9 bases between the germline ends. The CDR3 runs to 12 residues. CDR3 protein: CASSDGGSEQYF. The CDR3 DNA is TGTGCCAGCAGTGATGGGGGGTCCGAGCAGTACTTC.